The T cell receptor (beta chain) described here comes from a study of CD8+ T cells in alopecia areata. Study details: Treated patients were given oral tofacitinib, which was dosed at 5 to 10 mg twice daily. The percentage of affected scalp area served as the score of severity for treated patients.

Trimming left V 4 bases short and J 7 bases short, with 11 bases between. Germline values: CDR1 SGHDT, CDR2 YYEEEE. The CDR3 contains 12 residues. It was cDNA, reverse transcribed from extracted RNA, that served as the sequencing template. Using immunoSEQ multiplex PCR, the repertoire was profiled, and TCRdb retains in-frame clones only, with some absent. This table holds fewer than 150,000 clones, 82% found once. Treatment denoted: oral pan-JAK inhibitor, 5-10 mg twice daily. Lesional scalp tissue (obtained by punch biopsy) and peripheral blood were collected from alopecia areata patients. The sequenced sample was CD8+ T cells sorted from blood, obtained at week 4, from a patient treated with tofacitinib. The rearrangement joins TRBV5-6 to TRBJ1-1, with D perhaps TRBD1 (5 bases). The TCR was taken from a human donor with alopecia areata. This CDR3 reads CASSGTQGEAFF. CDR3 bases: TGTGCCAGCAGCGGGACCCAGGGTGAAGCTTTCTTT.